This T cell receptor beta chain was profiled in a study of blood T cells in healthy people across ages. Study outcomes and limitations: Diversity figures based on one million T cells were deemed too low. Observed TCR beta diversity per million T cells went down as age went up. This fall followed a roughly linear course with age.

Worth noting for this clonotype: As yet, its antigen is unknown.

J was trimmed by 3 bases and V by 0 bases; bases with no gene match: 9. CDR1 MNHEY and CDR2 SVGAGI come from the germline V gene. This CDR3 has 18 amino acids. Combining a sample-barcoded 5' primer with a J-beta primer mix, a second PCR ran for about 6 to 12 cycles. TCRdb used MiXCR to reprocess the 5' RACE reads, holding one entry per CDR3 protein. The table shows under 950,000 distinct CDR3 sequences, with about a fifth occurring only once. This TCR was sampled from a man between 65 and 85 years old in good health. Sequencing input: blood. This chain joins TRBV6-5 and TRBJ2-3, with 10 bases matching TRBD2. As DNA, the CDR3 is TGTGCCAGCAGTTACTCGAGGCTAGCGGGAGTTCGGACAGATACGCAGTATTTT. This codes for CASSYSRLAGVRTDTQYF.